This T cell receptor (beta chain) was identified in a study of cytomegalovirus exposure and HLA in healthy donors. This clone showed up just once. Antigen: not known. Other DNA sequences of this sample code for an identical CDR3. 13 Jbeta primers and 60 Vbeta primers were used for the PCR. This table comes from immunoSEQ multiplex PCR, and its TCRdb copy is limited to in-frame clones, with some not included. This sample has about 180,000 clones; almost 85% occur once, and the top ten carry roughly 0.5%. Notes on the study in general: Among the sequence variants, a highly shared cluster was likely an artifact of sequencing. For most TCR beta V segments, an earlier analysis put the productive rate at about 87% or about 30% of the time. The authors reported that TCR beta sequences could predict HLA-A and HLA-B alleles. These predictions were accurate for most subjects in the first cohort.

The germline V and J ends were trimmed by 0 bases and 3 bases, with 10 bases remaining between them. CDR1 is SGHRS and CDR2 is YFSETQ in the germline V gene. The CDR3 covers 15 residues. The chain has TRBV5-1 and TRBJ2-1, with D maybe TRBD2 (5 bases). The sample consisted of PBMCs. The receptor was derived from a woman aged 50 to 60 in good health and CMV-seronegative. Here the CDR3 reads CASSLVVARYNEQFF. The CDR3 DNA follows: TGCGCCAGCAGCTTGGTGGTAGCGCGCTACAATGAGCAGTTCTTC.